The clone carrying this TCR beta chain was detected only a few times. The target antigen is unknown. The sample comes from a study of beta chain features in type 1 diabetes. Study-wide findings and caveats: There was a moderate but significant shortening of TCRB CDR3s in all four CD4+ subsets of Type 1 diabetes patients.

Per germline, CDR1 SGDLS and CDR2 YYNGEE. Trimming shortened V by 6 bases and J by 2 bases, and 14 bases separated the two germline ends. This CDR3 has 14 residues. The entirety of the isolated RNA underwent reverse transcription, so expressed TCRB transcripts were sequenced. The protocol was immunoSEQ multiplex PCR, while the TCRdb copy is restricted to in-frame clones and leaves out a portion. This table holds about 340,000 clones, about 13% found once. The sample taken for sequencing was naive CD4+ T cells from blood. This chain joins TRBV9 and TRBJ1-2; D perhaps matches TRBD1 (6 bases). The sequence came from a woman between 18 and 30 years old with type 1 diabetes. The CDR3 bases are TGTGCCAGCAACGACCCAGGGGAGAACTATGGCTACACCTTC. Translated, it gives CASNDPGENYGYTF.